This T cell receptor (beta chain) comes out of a study of CXCR3-negative and CXCR3-positive naive CD8 T cells. Findings of the study overall: TRBV-TRBJ usage matched between naive CXCR3-negative and CXCR3-positive cells but not between memory cells. When CXCR3-positive naive cells were set against CXCR3-negative naive cells, the former had more hydrophobic TRB CDR3s. Fresh PBMCs were used in most assays, and CXCR3 expression partially decreased after cryopreservation.

Germline lookup yields CDR1 SGHTA and CDR2 FQGNSA. This CDR3 is built from 16 residues. The CD45RO-CCR7+CD27+CD95- phenotype denoted naive CD8+ T cells. To note about this clonotype: Its specificity is not known.

Preparation of TRB cDNA libraries relied on 5' RACE carrying UMI labels. TCRdb reprocessed the 5' RACE reads and stores each CDR3 protein as one record, lacking DNA. The repertoire table contains about 130,000 distinct CDR3 sequences. The receptor was isolated from a human donor in good health. Some clones in this sample may be carry-over from other donors' samples. The sample taken for sequencing was naive CXCR3+ CD8+ T cells from blood. Regarding subset: CD45RO-CCR7+CD27+CD95- naive CD8+ T cells expressing CXCR3 (TNR3+). This chain uses TRBV7-2 with TRBJ2-3; TCRdb indicates TRBD1, and absent DNA this call remains unverified. The CDR3 spells CASSLVAGAYTDTQYF.